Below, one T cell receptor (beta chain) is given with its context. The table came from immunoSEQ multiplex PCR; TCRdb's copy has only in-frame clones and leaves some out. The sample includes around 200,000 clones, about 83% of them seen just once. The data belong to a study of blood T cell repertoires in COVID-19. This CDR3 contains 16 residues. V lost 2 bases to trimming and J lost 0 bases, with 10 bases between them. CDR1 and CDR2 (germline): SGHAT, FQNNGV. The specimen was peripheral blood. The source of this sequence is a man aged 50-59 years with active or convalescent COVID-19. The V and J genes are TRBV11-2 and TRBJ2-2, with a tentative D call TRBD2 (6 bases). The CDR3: CASSLIGGANTGELFF. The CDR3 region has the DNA TGTGCCAGCAGCTTAATCGGCGGGGCGAACACCGGGGAGCTGTTTTTT.